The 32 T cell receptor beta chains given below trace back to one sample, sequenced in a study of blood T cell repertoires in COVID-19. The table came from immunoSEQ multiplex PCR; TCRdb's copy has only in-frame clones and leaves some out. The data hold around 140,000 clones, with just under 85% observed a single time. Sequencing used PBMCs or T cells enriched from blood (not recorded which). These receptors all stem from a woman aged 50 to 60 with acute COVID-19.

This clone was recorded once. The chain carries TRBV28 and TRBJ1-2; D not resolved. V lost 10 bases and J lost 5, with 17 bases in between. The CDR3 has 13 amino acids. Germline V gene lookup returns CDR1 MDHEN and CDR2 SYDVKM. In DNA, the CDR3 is TGTGCCACCCAGACGGGGAGCAAATATGGCTACACCTTC. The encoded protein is CATQTGSKYGYTF.

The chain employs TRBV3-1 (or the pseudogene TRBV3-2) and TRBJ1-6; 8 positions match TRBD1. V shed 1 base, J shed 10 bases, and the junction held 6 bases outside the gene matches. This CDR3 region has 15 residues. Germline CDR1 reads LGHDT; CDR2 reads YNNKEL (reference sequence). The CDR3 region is CASSQGDRIKSPLHF. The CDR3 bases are TGTGCCAGCAGCCAAGGGGACAGGATAAAGTCACCCCTCCACTTT.

CDR3 sequence: CAISGQGDNSPLHF. The CDR3 DNA reads TGTGCCATCAGCGGACAGGGGGATAATTCACCCCTCCACTTT. The V gene is TRBV10-3, the J gene TRBJ1-6; TRBD1 matches at 10 bases. The V gene's germline CDR1 is ENHRY and CDR2 SYGVKD. This CDR3 region has 14 residues. V trimming: 6 bases; J trimming: 5 bases; junction bases outside the gene matches: 1.

As DNA, the CDR3 is TGCAGCGTTGAGGTGGACAGGGCAGGGGATACGCAGTATTTT. This sequence encodes CSVEVDRAGDTQYF. V usage is TRBV29-1 and J usage is TRBJ2-3; 8 nucleotides line up with TRBD1. Germline lookup yields CDR1 SQVTM and CDR2 ANQGSEA. V was clipped by 3 bases and J by 6 bases; unmatched bases: 8. This CDR3 has 14 residues.

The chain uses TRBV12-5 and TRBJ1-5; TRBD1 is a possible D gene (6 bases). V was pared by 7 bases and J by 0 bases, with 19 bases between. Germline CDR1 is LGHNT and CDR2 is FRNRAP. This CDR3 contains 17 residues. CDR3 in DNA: TGTGCTAGTGCCCCCGTGGCAGGGGATTTTAGCAATCAGCCCCAGCATTTT. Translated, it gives CASAPVAGDFSNQPQHF.

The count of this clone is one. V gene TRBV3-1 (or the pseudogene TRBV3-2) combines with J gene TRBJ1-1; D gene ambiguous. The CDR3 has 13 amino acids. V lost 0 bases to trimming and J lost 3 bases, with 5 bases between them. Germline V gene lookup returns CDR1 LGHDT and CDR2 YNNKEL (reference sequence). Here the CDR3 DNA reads TGTGCCAGCAGCCAAGACGTTGACACTGAAGCTTTCTTT. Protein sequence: CASSQDVDTEAFF.

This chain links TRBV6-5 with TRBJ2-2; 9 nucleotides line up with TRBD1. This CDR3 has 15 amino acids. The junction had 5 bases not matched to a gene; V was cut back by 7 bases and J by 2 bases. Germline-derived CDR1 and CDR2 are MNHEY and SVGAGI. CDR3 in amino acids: CASIRTGDNTGELFF. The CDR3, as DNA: TGTGCCAGCATTCGGACAGGGGATAACACCGGGGAGCTGTTTTTT.

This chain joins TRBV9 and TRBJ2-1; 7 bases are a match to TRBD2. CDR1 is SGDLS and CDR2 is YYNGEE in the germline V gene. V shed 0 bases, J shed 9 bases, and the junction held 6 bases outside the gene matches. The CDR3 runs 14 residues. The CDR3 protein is CASSVVSRESEQFF. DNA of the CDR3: TGTGCCAGCAGCGTAGTCTCGCGGGAGAGTGAGCAGTTCTTC.

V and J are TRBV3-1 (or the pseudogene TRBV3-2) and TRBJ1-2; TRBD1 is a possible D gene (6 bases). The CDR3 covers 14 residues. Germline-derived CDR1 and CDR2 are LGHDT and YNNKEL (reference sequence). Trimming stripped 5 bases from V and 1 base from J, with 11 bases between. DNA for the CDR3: TGTGCCAGCAGCTATCTACAGGGTAACTATGGCTACACCTTC. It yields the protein CASSYLQGNYGYTF.

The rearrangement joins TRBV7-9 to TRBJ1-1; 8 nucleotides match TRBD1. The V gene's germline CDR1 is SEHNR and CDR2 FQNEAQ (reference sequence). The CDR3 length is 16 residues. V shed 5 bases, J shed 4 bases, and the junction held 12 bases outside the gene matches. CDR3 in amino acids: CASSRRPTGVGTEAFF. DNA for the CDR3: TGTGCCAGCAGCCGACGCCCGACAGGGGTGGGCACTGAAGCTTTCTTT.

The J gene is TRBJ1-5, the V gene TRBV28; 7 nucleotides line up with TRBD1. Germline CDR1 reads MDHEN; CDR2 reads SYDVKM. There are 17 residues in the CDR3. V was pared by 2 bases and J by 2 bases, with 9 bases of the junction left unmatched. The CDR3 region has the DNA TGTGCCAGCAGTTTACGGGCAGGGGGACGCGGCAATCAGCCCCAGCATTTT. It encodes CASSLRAGGRGNQPQHF.

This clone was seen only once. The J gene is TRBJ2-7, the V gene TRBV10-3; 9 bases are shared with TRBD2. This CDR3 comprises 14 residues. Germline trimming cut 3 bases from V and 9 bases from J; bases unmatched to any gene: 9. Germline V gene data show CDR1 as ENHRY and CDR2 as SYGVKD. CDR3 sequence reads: CAISDPGAGGSQYF. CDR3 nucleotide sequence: TGTGCCATCAGTGACCCTGGAGCGGGAGGTTCGCAGTACTTC.

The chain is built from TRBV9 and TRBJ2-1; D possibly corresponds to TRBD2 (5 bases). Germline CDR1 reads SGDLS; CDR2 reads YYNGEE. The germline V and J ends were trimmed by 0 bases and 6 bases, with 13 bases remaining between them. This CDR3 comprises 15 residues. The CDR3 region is CASSVVRGATNEQFF. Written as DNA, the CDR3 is TGTGCCAGCAGCGTAGTCCGGGGAGCCACCAATGAGCAGTTCTTC.

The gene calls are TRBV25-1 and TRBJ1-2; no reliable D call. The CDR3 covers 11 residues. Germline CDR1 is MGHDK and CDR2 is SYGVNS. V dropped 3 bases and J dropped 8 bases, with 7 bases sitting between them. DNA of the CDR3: TGTGCCAGCAGTGAGTTCGAGGGCTACACCTTC. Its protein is CASSEFEGYTF.

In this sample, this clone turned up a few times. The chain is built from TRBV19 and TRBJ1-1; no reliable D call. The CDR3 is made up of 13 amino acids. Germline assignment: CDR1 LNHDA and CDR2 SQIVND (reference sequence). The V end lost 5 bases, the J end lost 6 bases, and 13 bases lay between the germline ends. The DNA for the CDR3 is TGTGCCAGTAGTGCTACTTCGGTTTCTGAAGCTTTCTTT. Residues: CASSATSVSEAFF.

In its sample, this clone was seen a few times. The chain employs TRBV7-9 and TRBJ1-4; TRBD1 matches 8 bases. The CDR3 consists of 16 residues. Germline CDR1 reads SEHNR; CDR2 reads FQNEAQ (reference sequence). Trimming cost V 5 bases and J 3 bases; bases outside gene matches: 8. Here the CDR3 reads CASSDPTGQANEKLFF. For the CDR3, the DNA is TGTGCCAGCAGCGACCCCACGGGACAGGCTAATGAAAAACTGTTTTTT.

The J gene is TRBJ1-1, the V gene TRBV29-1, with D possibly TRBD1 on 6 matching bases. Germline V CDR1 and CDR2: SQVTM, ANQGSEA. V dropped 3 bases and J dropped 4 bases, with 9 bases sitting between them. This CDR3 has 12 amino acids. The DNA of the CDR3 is TGCAGCGTTGACAGGGGTTTCACTGAAGCTTTCTTT. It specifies CSVDRGFTEAFF.

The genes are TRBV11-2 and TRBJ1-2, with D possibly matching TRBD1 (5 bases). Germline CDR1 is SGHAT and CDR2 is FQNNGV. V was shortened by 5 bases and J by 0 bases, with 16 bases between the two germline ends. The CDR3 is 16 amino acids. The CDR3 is CASSLTSGAANYGYTF. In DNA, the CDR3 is TGTGCCAGCAGCCTAACAAGTGGGGCAGCTAACTATGGCTACACCTTC.

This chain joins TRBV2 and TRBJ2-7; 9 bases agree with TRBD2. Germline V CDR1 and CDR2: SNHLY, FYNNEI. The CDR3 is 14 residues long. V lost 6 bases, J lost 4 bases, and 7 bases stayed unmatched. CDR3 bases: TGTGCCAGCAGGACGAGACTAGCGGATTACGAGCAGTACTTC. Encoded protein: CASRTRLADYEQYF.

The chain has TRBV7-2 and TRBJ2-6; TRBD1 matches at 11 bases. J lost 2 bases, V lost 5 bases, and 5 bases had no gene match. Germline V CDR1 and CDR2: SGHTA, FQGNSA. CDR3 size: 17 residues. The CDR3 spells CASSAPGQGAGANVLTF. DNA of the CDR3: TGTGCCAGCAGCGCACCGGGACAGGGGGCTGGGGCCAACGTCCTGACTTTC.

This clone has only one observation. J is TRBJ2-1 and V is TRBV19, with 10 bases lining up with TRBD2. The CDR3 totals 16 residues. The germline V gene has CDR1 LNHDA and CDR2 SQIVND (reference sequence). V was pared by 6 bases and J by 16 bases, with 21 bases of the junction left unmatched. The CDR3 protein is CASSHGRTSGLRGYFF. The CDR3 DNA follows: TGTGCCAGTAGCCATGGGCGGACTAGCGGTCTCAGGGGCTATTTCTTC.

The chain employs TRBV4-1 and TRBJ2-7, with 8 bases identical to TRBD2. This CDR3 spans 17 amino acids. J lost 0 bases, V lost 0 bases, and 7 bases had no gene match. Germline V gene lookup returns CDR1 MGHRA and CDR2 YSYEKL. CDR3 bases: TGCGCCAGCAGCCAAGAAGCGGGGGTTACTAGCTCCTACGAGCAGTACTTC. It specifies CASSQEAGVTSSYEQYF.

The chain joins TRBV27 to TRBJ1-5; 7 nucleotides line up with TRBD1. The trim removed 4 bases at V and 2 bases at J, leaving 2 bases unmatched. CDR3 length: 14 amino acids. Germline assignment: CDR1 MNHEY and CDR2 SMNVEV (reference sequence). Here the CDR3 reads CASSYQGGNQPQHF. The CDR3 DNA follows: TGTGCCAGCAGTTATCAGGGGGGCAATCAGCCCCAGCATTTT.

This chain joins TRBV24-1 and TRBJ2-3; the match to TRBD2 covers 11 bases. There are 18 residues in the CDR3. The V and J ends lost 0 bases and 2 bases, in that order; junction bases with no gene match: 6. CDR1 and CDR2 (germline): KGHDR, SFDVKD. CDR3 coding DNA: TGTGCCACCAGTGATTTGCCTAGCGGGAGGTCCTACACAGATACGCAGTATTTT. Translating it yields CATSDLPSGRSYTDTQYF.

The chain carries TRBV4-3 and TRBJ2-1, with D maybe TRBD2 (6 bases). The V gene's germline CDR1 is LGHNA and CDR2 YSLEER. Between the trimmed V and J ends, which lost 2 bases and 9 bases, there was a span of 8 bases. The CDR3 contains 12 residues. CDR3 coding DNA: TGCGCCAGCAGCCAACCGGGAGTTGAGCAGTTCTTC. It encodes CASSQPGVEQFF.

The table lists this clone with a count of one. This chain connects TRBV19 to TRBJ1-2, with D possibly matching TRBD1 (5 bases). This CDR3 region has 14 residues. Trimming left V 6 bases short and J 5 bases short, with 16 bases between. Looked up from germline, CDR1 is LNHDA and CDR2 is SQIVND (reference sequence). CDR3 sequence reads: CASRDMWQSYGYTF. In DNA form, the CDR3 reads TGTGCCAGTAGGGACATGTGGCAGTCTTATGGCTACACCTTC.

CDR3: CASSFGLAGRDEQFF. CDR3 in DNA: TGTGCCAGCAGCTTCGGACTAGCGGGGAGGGATGAGCAGTTCTTC. The chain carries TRBV14 and TRBJ2-1, with 12 nucleotides matching TRBD2. Germline V gives CDR1 SGHDN, CDR2 FVKESK. The CDR3 consists of 15 residues. Trimming took 5 bases from V and 8 from J; bases not matched to a gene: 7.

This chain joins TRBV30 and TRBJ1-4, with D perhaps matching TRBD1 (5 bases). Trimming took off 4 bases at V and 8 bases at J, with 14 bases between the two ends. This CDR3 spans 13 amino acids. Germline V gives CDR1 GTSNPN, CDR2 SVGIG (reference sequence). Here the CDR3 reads CAWKGRVEEKLFF. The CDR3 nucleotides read TGTGCCTGGAAGGGCAGGGTAGAGGAAAAACTGTTTTTT.

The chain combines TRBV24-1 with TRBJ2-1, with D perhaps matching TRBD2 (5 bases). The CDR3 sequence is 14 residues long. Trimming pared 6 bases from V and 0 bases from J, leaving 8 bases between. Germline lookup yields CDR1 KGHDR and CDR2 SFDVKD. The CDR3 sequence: CATSISGSYNEQFF. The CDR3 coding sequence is TGTGCCACCAGTATCAGCGGCTCCTACAATGAGCAGTTCTTC.

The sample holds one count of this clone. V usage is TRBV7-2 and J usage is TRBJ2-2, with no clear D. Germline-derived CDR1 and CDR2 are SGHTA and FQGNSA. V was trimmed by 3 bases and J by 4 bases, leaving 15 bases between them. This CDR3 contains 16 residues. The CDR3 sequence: CASSFMGQIGTGELFF. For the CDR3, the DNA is TGTGCCAGCAGCTTTATGGGCCAAATCGGCACCGGGGAGCTGTTTTTT.

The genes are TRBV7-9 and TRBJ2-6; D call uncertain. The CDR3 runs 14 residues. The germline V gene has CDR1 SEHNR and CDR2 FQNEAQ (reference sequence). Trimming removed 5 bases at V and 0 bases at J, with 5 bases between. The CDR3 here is CASSVNSGANVLTF. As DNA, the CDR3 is TGTGCCAGCAGCGTCAACTCTGGGGCCAACGTCCTGACTTTC.

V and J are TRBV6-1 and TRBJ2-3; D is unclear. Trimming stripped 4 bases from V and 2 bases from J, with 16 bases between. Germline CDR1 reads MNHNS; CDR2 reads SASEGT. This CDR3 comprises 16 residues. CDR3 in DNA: TGTGCCAGCAGTGTTCGACACGACATACTCACAGATACGCAGTATTTT. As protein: CASSVRHDILTDTQYF.